This T cell receptor (beta chain) was identified during a study of cytomegalovirus exposure and HLA in healthy donors. Researchers ran the PCR with 60 Vbeta and 13 Jbeta primers. TCRdb keeps only in-frame clones here, not all; method: immunoSEQ multiplex PCR. The sample consists of some 99,000 clones, about 80% of them appearing once. V was clipped by 5 bases and J by 2 bases; unmatched bases: 15. The CDR3 spans 17 residues. Germline V CDR1 and CDR2: SNHLY, FYNNEI. The TCR was taken from a man in his forties in good health and CMV-seronegative. The sequenced sample consisted of PBMCs. This sequence joins TRBV2 and TRBJ2-7; 7 bases are shared with TRBD1. The CDR3 spells CASSPDSGRGIAYEQYF. CDR3 nucleotides: TGTGCCAGCAGTCCTGACTCAGGCAGGGGGATCGCCTACGAGCAGTACTTC.